This record covers a single T cell receptor (beta chain). Antigen unknown. The table came from immunoSEQ multiplex PCR; TCRdb's copy has only in-frame clones and leaves some out. The repertoire holds about 140,000 clones, with nearly 95% as singletons. Germline lookup yields CDR1 SGDLS and CDR2 YYNGEE. V gave up 0 bases and J gave up 7 bases; unmatched junction bases: 8. CDR3 length equals 16 residues. The sample is drawn from a study of CD4+ T cells in melanoma. Study outcomes and limitations: Diverse differentiation states were reported for melanoma neoantigen-specific CD4+ T cells. CD8+ T cell, macrophage and B cell function reportedly correlated with neoantigen-specific CD4+ T cells.

The receptor comes from a human donor with melanoma. This chain joins TRBV9 and TRBJ2-3; 10 nucleotides agree with TRBD2. CDR3: CASSVVSGGAGNTQYF. The CDR3 DNA follows: TGTGCCAGCAGCGTAGTGAGCGGGGGGGCAGGAAATACGCAGTATTTT. Complete variable domain (other parts from reference TRBV9 and TRBJ2-3): DSGVTQTPKHLITATGQRVTLRCSPRSGDLSVYWYQQSLDQGLQFLIQYYNGEERAKGNILERFSAQQFPDLHSELNLSSLELGDSALYFCASSVVSGGAGNTQYFGPGTRLTVL.